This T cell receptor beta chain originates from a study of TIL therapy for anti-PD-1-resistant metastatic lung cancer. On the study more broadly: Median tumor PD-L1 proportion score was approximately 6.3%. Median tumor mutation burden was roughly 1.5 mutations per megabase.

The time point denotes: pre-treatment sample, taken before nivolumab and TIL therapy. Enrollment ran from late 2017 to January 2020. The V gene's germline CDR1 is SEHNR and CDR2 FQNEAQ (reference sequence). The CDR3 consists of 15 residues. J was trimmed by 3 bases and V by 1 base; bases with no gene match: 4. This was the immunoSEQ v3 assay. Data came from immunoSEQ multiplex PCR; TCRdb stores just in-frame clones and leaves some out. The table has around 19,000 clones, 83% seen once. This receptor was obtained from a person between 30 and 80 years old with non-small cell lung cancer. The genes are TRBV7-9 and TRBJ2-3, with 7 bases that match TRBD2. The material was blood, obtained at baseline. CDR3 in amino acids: CASSLGGGVTDTQYF. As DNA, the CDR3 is TGTGCCAGCAGCTTAGGGGGAGGGGTGACAGATACGCAGTATTTT.